Following are 31 T cell receptor beta chains from one sample sequenced in a study of blood T cell repertoires in COVID-19. Sequenced by immunoSEQ multiplex PCR; TCRdb stores in-frame clones only, minus some. This sample has fewer than 200,000 clones; roughly 80% occur once, and the top ten carry more than 3%. Sequenced input: peripheral blood. Receptor source: a woman older than 75 with acute or convalescent COVID-19.

V gene TRBV3-1 (or the pseudogene TRBV3-2) combines with J gene TRBJ2-5; TRBD2 matches 10 bases. Trimming removed 2 bases from V and 5 bases from J; junction bases left unmatched: 5. The CDR3 loop spans 15 amino acids. Germline CDR1 LGHDT, CDR2 YNNKEL (reference sequence). DNA for the CDR3: TGTGCCAGCAGCCAAAGCGGGGGGGCCGGGGAGACCCAGTACTTC. Protein product: CASSQSGGAGETQYF.

This clone was seen only a few times. This chain connects TRBV6-1 to TRBJ2-7, with a tentative D call TRBD1 (6 bases). V was shortened by 1 base and J by 2 bases, with 15 bases between the two germline ends. Germline V lookup: CDR1 MNHNS, CDR2 SASEGT. The CDR3 contains 16 residues. CDR3 in DNA: TGTGCCAGCAGTGAAGGAGGTAGGGACACAGCCTACGAGCAGTACTTC. Its translation is CASSEGGRDTAYEQYF.

This clone was counted a single time. This chain connects TRBV21-1 to TRBJ1-5; the DNA was not compared with TRBD1, the D call given in the table. TRBV21-1 is deemed a pseudogene. The CDR3 has 14 residues. The CDR3 loop is CASSPWTRNQPQHF. CDR3 sequence (DNA): TGTGCCAGCAGCCCATGGACACGCAATCAGCCCCAGCATTTT.

The V gene is TRBV7-3, the J gene TRBJ2-7; tentative D call: TRBD2 (5 bases). The CDR3 runs 16 residues. V was clipped by 5 bases and J by 4 bases, with 21 bases between them. The germline gives CDR1 SGHTA, CDR2 FQGTGA. The CDR3 sequence is CASSPRAGLSTYEQYF. CDR3 sequence (DNA): TGTGCCAGCAGCCCAAGGGCGGGTCTATCCACTTACGAGCAGTACTTC. Complete variable domain (other parts from reference TRBV7-3 and TRBJ2-7): GAGVSQTPSNKVTEKGKYVELRCDPISGHTALYWYRQSLGQGPEFLIYFQGTGAADDSGLPNDRFFAVRPEGSVSTLKIQRTERGDSAVYLCASSPRAGLSTYEQYFGPGTRLTVT.

The rearrangement uses TRBV19 and TRBJ1-5; D perhaps matches TRBD1 (6 bases). V was shortened by 3 bases and J by 4 bases, with 19 bases between the two germline ends. This CDR3 contains 17 residues. Germline CDR1 LNHDA, CDR2 SQIVND (reference sequence). The CDR3 sequence is CASSIRAEKQGNQPQHF. The DNA for the CDR3 is TGTGCCAGTAGTATCCGGGCCGAGAAACAGGGAAATCAGCCCCAGCATTTT.

This clone was found once. The chain links TRBV2 to TRBJ2-7, with 8 bases matching TRBD1. The CDR3 runs 13 residues. Germline V CDR1 and CDR2: SNHLY, FYNNEI. The ends lost 6 bases at V and 2 bases at J; junction bases unmatched: 3. CDR3 loop: CASRKDRAYEQYF. The CDR3 DNA is TGTGCCAGCAGGAAGGACAGGGCCTACGAGCAGTACTTC.

The V and J genes are TRBV11-2 and TRBJ1-2; TRBD1 agrees at 8 bases. With V trimmed by 5 bases and J by 4 bases, 12 bases remained unmatched. The CDR3 has 16 residues. Germline V gene data show CDR1 as SGHAT and CDR2 as FQNNGV. The chain's CDR3 is CASSPLAGGAVYGYTF. The CDR3 nucleotides read TGTGCCAGCAGCCCCCTGGCAGGGGGCGCAGTCTATGGCTACACCTTC.

The J gene is TRBJ2-7, the V gene TRBV6-5, with 8 bases identical to TRBD1. Germline CDR1 and CDR2: MNHEY and SVGAGI. The V gene end was trimmed by 6 bases and the J gene end by 4 bases; junction bases not matched to a gene: 5. CDR3 length: 13 residues. The CDR3 DNA follows: TGTGCCAGCAGCCGACAGGGGCGGTACGAGCAGTACTTC. Amino acids: CASSRQGRYEQYF.

The V call is TRBV6-5, the J call TRBJ2-7, with unresolved D. The V and J ends lost 9 bases and 0 bases respectively, with 12 bases between them. CDR3 size: 13 residues. Germline CDR1 MNHEY, CDR2 SVGAGI. The CDR3 DNA sequence: TGTGCCAGTGGCCGGCGAGGCTCCTACGAGCAGTACTTC. Translated: CASGRRGSYEQYF.

The J gene is TRBJ2-1, the V gene TRBV7-9; 9 bases fit TRBD1. There are 16 residues in the CDR3. The ends lost 0 bases at V and 6 bases at J; junction bases unmatched: 6. The germline V gene has CDR1 SEHNR and CDR2 FQNEAQ (reference sequence). DNA of the CDR3: TGTGCCAGCAGCTTAGCTCCGGGACAGGGCCTCAATGAGCAGTTCTTC. Amino acid sequence: CASSLAPGQGLNEQFF.

This clone was picked up a small number of times. The chain employs TRBV19 and TRBJ1-4; 10 nucleotides line up with TRBD1. The CDR3 is made up of 15 amino acids. The germline V gene has CDR1 LNHDA and CDR2 SQIVND (reference sequence). Trimming cost V 3 bases and J 8 bases; bases outside gene matches: 6. CDR3 nucleotides: TGTGCCAGTAGTATTCCGGGGACAGGGGAAGAAAAACTGTTTTTT. Amino acids: CASSIPGTGEEKLFF.

This clone was picked up a small number of times. The chain joins TRBV6-5 to TRBJ1-1; D not resolved. V was shortened by 6 bases and J by 2 bases, with 13 bases between the two germline ends. Germline V gene data show CDR1 as MNHEY and CDR2 as SVGAGI. This CDR3 is 14 amino acids long. CDR3 nucleotides: TGTGCCAGCAGCCTTGAGGGATATAACACTGAAGCTTTCTTT. It translates to CASSLEGYNTEAFF.

By its share, this clone is medium-sized (0.01 to 0.1%). Here the CDR3 DNA reads TGTGCCAGCAGTCCCCGACTAGCGAAGGGATATGAGCAGTTCTTC. It encodes CASSPRLAKGYEQFF. The chain has TRBV25-1 and TRBJ2-1; TRBD2 aligns across 8 bases. V lost 5 bases and J lost 8; bases outside the gene matches: 11. Germline-derived CDR1 and CDR2 are MGHDK and SYGVNS. The CDR3 has 15 residues. Full variable domain (missing parts from reference TRBV25-1 and TRBJ2-1): EADIYQTPRYLVIGTGKKITLECSQTMGHDKMYWYQQDPGMELHLIHYSYGVNSTEKGDLSSESTVSRIRTEHFPLTLESARPSHTSQYLCASSPRLAKGYEQFFGPGTRLTVL.

CDR3 region: CASSLYGYEQYF. The CDR3 DNA reads as TGTGCCAGCAGCTTGTACGGTTACGAGCAGTACTTC. The chain employs TRBV5-6 and TRBJ2-7; the D is unclear. Germline CDR1 reads SGHDT; CDR2 reads YYEEEE. V dropped 1 base and J dropped 4 bases, with 6 bases sitting between them. The CDR3 sequence is 12 residues long.

CDR3 sequence reads: CASSHAGRSGGYEQYF. CDR3 in DNA: TGCGCCAGCAGCCACGCCGGGCGGAGCGGGGGCTACGAGCAGTACTTC. The chain employs TRBV10-2 and TRBJ2-7; 8 nucleotides line up with TRBD2. The CDR3 spans 16 residues. Looked up from germline, CDR1 is WSHSY and CDR2 is SAAADI. The ends lost 6 bases at V and 3 bases at J; junction bases unmatched: 13.

The chain carries TRBV11-2 and TRBJ2-3, with TRBD2 identical over 10 bases. The CDR3 totals 17 residues. The ends lost 0 bases at V and 3 bases at J; junction bases unmatched: 6. Germline V gene sequence: CDR1 SGHAT, CDR2 FQNNGV. CDR3 region: CASSLEPSGRRTDTQYF. The CDR3 DNA sequence: TGTGCCAGCAGCTTAGAGCCTAGCGGGAGAAGGACAGATACGCAGTATTTT.

The chain carries TRBV9 and TRBJ2-7; 8 nucleotides match TRBD2. V gave up 0 bases and J gave up 4 bases; unmatched junction bases: 15. Germline CDR1 SGDLS, CDR2 YYNGEE. CDR3 size: 18 residues. CDR3 nucleotide sequence: TGTGCCAGCAGCGTAGAACTAAATTCCGGGACTAGTGTGTACGAGCAGTACTTC. Protein product: CASSVELNSGTSVYEQYF.

The gene calls are TRBV19 and TRBJ1-4, with TRBD1 as a possible D gene (6 bases). The germline gives CDR1 LNHDA, CDR2 SQIVND (reference sequence). V gave up 7 bases and J gave up 1 base, with 13 bases separating them. The CDR3 consists of 15 residues. The CDR3 is CASKGGQVTNEKLFF. The CDR3 nucleotides read TGTGCCAGTAAAGGGGGACAAGTAACTAATGAAAAACTGTTTTTT.

The chain joins TRBV7-9 to TRBJ2-3, with 7 bases fitting TRBD2. CDR3 length: 14 residues. Germline V gene lookup returns CDR1 SEHNR and CDR2 FQNEAQ (reference sequence). The V segment lost 5 bases and the J segment 5 bases; nucleotides outside the gene matches: 7. The CDR3 coding sequence is TGTGCCAGCAGCCGTTCTAGCGGAGGAGATACGCAGTATTTT. Translated, it gives CASSRSSGGDTQYF.

The rearrangement joins TRBV3-1 (or the pseudogene TRBV3-2) to TRBJ1-4, with D uncertain. Trimming cost V 0 bases and J 8 bases, with 10 bases left between them. The CDR3 has 14 amino acids. Germline assignment: CDR1 LGHDT and CDR2 YNNKEL (reference sequence). This chain's CDR3 is CASSQEGVREKLFF. For the CDR3, the DNA is TGTGCCAGCAGCCAAGAAGGAGTTCGGGAAAAACTGTTTTTT.

The chain combines TRBV5-1 with TRBJ1-2; tentative D call: TRBD1 (6 bases). The ends were cut back, 2 bases at V and 2 bases at J, with 10 bases in the middle. Germline V lookup: CDR1 SGHRS, CDR2 YFSETQ. This CDR3 is 14 amino acids long. The CDR3 nucleotides are TGCGCCAGCAGCTTAGCGGACAGAAACTATGGCTACACCTTC. Translating it yields CASSLADRNYGYTF. Full variable domain (missing parts from reference TRBV5-1 and TRBJ1-2): KAGVTQTPRYLIKTRGQQVTLSCSPISGHRSVSWYQQTPGQGLQFLFEYFSETQRNKGNFPGRFSGRQFSNSRSEMNVSTLELGDSALYLCASSLADRNYGYTFGSGTRLTVV.

This rearrangement joins TRBV6-2 or TRBV6-3 to TRBJ2-7, with 7 bases aligning to TRBD2. With V trimmed by 0 bases and J by 3 bases, 8 bases remained unmatched. The CDR3 is 16 residues long. Germline V gives CDR1 MNHEY, CDR2 SVGEGT. The CDR3 DNA follows: TGTGCCAGCAGTTACTCTAACGGGGGGATCCTCTACGAGCAGTACTTC. It codes for CASSYSNGGILYEQYF.

The chain is built from TRBV2 and TRBJ2-3; D is unresolved. Between the trimmed V and J ends, which lost 6 bases and 0 bases, there was a span of 10 bases. CDR3 length: 14 amino acids. In germline, CDR1 is SNHLY, CDR2 FYNNEI. CDR3 sequence reads: CASSNIASTDTQYF. The CDR3 region has the DNA TGTGCCAGCAGCAACATAGCTAGCACAGATACGCAGTATTTT.

The DNA of the CDR3 is TGTGCCAGCAGAGACACGGGACAGGTTAAAAACATTCAGTACTTC. This translates into CASRDTGQVKNIQYF. The chain uses TRBV6-5 and TRBJ2-4; 8 bases match TRBD1. The junction had 8 bases not matched to a gene; V was cut back by 6 bases and J by 4 bases. Per the germline V gene, CDR1 is MNHEY and CDR2 is SVGAGI. This CDR3 is built from 15 residues.

In its sample, this clone was seen once. This rearrangement joins TRBV13 to TRBJ1-4, with D unresolved. Trimming left V 5 bases short and J 3 bases short, with 10 bases between. The CDR3 has 14 amino acids. Per the germline V gene, CDR1 is PRHDT and CDR2 is FYEKMQ (reference sequence). CDR3 residues: CASSQLVANEKLFF. CDR3 nucleotides: TGTGCCAGCAGCCAATTAGTGGCTAATGAAAAACTGTTTTTT.

CDR3 residues: CASSFRAGTVEETQYF. As DNA, the CDR3 is TGTGCCAGCAGCTTCCGGGCCGGGACAGTAGAAGAGACCCAGTACTTC. V usage is TRBV13 and J usage is TRBJ2-5, with TRBD1 matching 7 bases. CDR1 is PRHDT and CDR2 is FYEKMQ in the germline V gene (reference sequence). This CDR3 is built from 16 residues. J gave up 3 bases and V 3 bases, and 10 bases lay outside the gene matches.

The V and J genes are TRBV19 and TRBJ1-2; TRBD1 aligns across 12 bases. The trim removed 3 bases at V and 8 bases at J, leaving 10 bases unmatched. The CDR3 is 16 residues long. From germline, CDR1 is LNHDA and CDR2 SQIVND (reference sequence). In DNA, the CDR3 is TGTGCCAGTAGTATTTGGGGGACAGGGGGCGTAGGCGGCTACACCTTC. This gives the protein CASSIWGTGGVGGYTF. Using reference TRBV19 and TRBJ1-2 for the parts outside the CDR3, the full variable domain is DGGITQSPKYLFRKEGQNVTLSCEQNLNHDAMYWYRQDPGQGLRLIYYSQIVNDFQKGDIAEGYSVSREKKESFPLTVTSAQKNPTAFYLCASSIWGTGGVGGYTFGSGTRLTVV.

The chain has TRBV4-1 and TRBJ1-2; D uncertain. Looked up from germline, CDR1 is MGHRA and CDR2 is YSYEKL. V was clipped by 0 bases and J by 8 bases, with 7 bases between them. The CDR3 extends over 12 amino acids. The CDR3 sequence: CASSQDSHGYTF. DNA of the CDR3: TGCGCCAGCAGCCAAGACAGTCACGGCTACACCTTC.

This sequence joins TRBV19 and TRBJ1-1; D might be TRBD1 (6 bases). CDR3 length: 15 amino acids. The germline gives CDR1 LNHDA, CDR2 SQIVND (reference sequence). The ends were cut back, 5 bases at V and 6 bases at J, with 19 bases in the middle. For the CDR3, the DNA is TGTGCCAGTAGTGTATCGGACAGACCCCGTTCTGAAGCTTTCTTT. It codes for CASSVSDRPRSEAFF. The full variable domain, rest sourced from reference TRBV19 and TRBJ1-1, is DGGITQSPKYLFRKEGQNVTLSCEQNLNHDAMYWYRQDPGQGLRLIYYSQIVNDFQKGDIAEGYSVSREKKESFPLTVTSAQKNPTAFYLCASSVSDRPRSEAFFGQGTRLTVV.

The chain has TRBV19 and TRBJ2-1, with no clear D. V lost 3 bases to trimming and J lost 6 bases, with 15 bases between them. The CDR3 runs 15 residues. Germline V CDR1 and CDR2: LNHDA, SQIVND (reference sequence). Here the CDR3 reads CASSIFLGASNEQFF. The CDR3 DNA is TGTGCCAGTAGTATTTTCCTCGGAGCAAGCAATGAGCAGTTCTTC. Based on the CDR3 plus reference TRBV19 and TRBJ2-1, the full variable domain is DGGITQSPKYLFRKEGQNVTLSCEQNLNHDAMYWYRQDPGQGLRLIYYSQIVNDFQKGDIAEGYSVSREKKESFPLTVTSAQKNPTAFYLCASSIFLGASNEQFFGPGTRLTVL.

This clone was recorded only once. The chain uses TRBV18 and TRBJ1-2; 10 bases are shared with TRBD1. The V segment lost 3 bases and the J segment 5 bases; nucleotides outside the gene matches: 3. Germline V lookup: CDR1 KGHSH, CDR2 LQKENI. CDR3 length: 14 residues. The CDR3 bases are TGTGCCAGCTCACCCCAGGACAGGGGGTATGGCTACACCTTC. Its protein is CASSPQDRGYGYTF. Drawing the rest from reference TRBV18 and TRBJ1-2, the complete variable domain is NAGVMQNPRHLVRRRGQEARLRCSPMKGHSHVYWYRQLPEEGLKFMVYLQKENIIDESGMPKERFSAEFPKEGPSILRIQQVVRGDSAAYFCASSPQDRGYGYTFGSGTRLTVV.